This T cell receptor (beta chain) was identified during a study of blood T cells in healthy people across ages. Germline loops: CDR1 KGHSH, CDR2 LQKENI. This CDR3 region has 14 residues. V lost 3 bases, J lost 7 bases, and 3 bases stayed unmatched. This clonotype was recorded a few times. The second PCR ran roughly 7 to 12 cycles with a sample-barcoded 5' primer and J-beta primers. MiXCR was run by TCRdb on the 5' RACE reads, yielding one entry per CDR3 protein. This table holds some 800,000 distinct CDR3 sequences, around two fifths found once. The rearrangement uses TRBV18 and TRBJ2-7, with 13 positions matching TRBD2. This TCR came from a man aged 55 to 70 in good health. The sequenced sample was blood. The CDR3 protein is CASSPGLAGDEQYF. The DNA for the CDR3 is TGTGCCAGCTCACCCGGACTAGCGGGGGATGAGCAGTACTTC.